The rows below give T cell receptor beta chains drawn from one sample of a study of identical twins. TCRdb ran MiXCR on the 5' RACE reads and lists one entry per CDR3 protein. The table lists 1.5 million to 2 million distinct CDR3 sequences, roughly a third of them singletons. Source material: cord blood. The receptors were sampled from a newborn girl in good health. Each CDR3 is given without its conserved first and last residue. The order of the fields is V gene, clone size, J gene, CDR3 protein. Not every row has a clone size; where given, it reads once, few, many or a size class.

v_call: TRBV6-1; clone_size: few; j_call: TRBJ2-7; cdr3_aa: ASSAGQIYEQY
v_call: TRBV4-2; clone_size: .; j_call: TRBJ2-2; cdr3_aa: ASSQRPGNTGELF
v_call: TRBV5-1; clone_size: many; j_call: TRBJ2-7; cdr3_aa: ASSLGTSLSYEQY
v_call: TRBV18; clone_size: .; j_call: TRBJ2-3; cdr3_aa: ASSLTGTGFSFSTDTQY
v_call: TRBV20-1; clone_size: few; j_call: TRBJ2-7; cdr3_aa: SANSGTSGLTYEQY
v_call: TRBV29-1; clone_size: .; j_call: TRBJ2-7; cdr3_aa: SVGDRSAYEQY
v_call: TRBV7-2; clone_size: .; j_call: TRBJ1-4; cdr3_aa: ASSLDTWGQTNEKLF
v_call: TRBV4-1; clone_size: .; j_call: TRBJ1-2; cdr3_aa: ASSQEVKGSGGYT
v_call: TRBV12-3/TRBV12-4; clone_size: many; j_call: TRBJ2-7; cdr3_aa: ASSFRTVSSYEQY
v_call: TRBV5-1; clone_size: .; j_call: TRBJ2-2; cdr3_aa: ASAEWTNTGELF
v_call: TRBV4-2; clone_size: few; j_call: TRBJ2-2; cdr3_aa: ASRGLAGRTGELF
v_call: TRBV4-1; clone_size: .; j_call: .; cdr3_aa: ASSQVQLISYNEQY
v_call: TRBV5-6; clone_size: .; j_call: TRBJ1-2; cdr3_aa: ASSLGQVYLNYGYT
v_call: TRBV27; clone_size: few; j_call: TRBJ2-1; cdr3_aa: ASSFGRLLNEQF
v_call: TRBV10-3; clone_size: .; j_call: TRBJ2-1; cdr3_aa: AISRLAGYLNEQF
v_call: TRBV2; clone_size: .; j_call: TRBJ1-1; cdr3_aa: ASRLDRSPMNTEAF
v_call: TRBV6-6; clone_size: .; j_call: TRBJ2-7; cdr3_aa: ASSSLSQRGSYEQY
v_call: TRBV11-2; clone_size: few; j_call: TRBJ2-7; cdr3_aa: ASSLNRDYTYEQY
v_call: TRBV3-1; clone_size: .; j_call: TRBJ2-5; cdr3_aa: ASSSTGKTQY
v_call: TRBV3-1; clone_size: .; j_call: TRBJ2-3; cdr3_aa: ASATSGGASDTQY
v_call: TRBV28; clone_size: .; j_call: TRBJ2-1; cdr3_aa: ASSHSGRAAYNEQF
v_call: TRBV5-1; clone_size: few; j_call: TRBJ2-3; cdr3_aa: ASSLDGRGITDTQY
v_call: TRBV5-5; clone_size: .; j_call: TRBJ1-1; cdr3_aa: ASSSVRGRGEAF
v_call: TRBV4-2; clone_size: .; j_call: TRBJ2-5; cdr3_aa: ASSQESREQY
v_call: TRBV12-3/TRBV12-4; clone_size: few; j_call: TRBJ1-2; cdr3_aa: ASSPDIDYGYT
v_call: TRBV20-1; clone_size: .; j_call: TRBJ1-2; cdr3_aa: SARFSGVGYGYT
v_call: TRBV14; clone_size: .; j_call: TRBJ2-5; cdr3_aa: ASSRSGYQETQY
v_call: TRBV10-3; clone_size: .; j_call: TRBJ1-1; cdr3_aa: AISEGRTNTEAF
v_call: TRBV5-1; clone_size: .; j_call: TRBJ1-4; cdr3_aa: ASSFGGYNEKLF
v_call: TRBV20-1; clone_size: .; j_call: TRBJ1-2; cdr3_aa: SARGAANYGYT
v_call: TRBV12-3/TRBV12-4; clone_size: many; j_call: TRBJ2-3; cdr3_aa: ASSLDRGADTQY
v_call: TRBV28; clone_size: .; j_call: TRBJ2-3; cdr3_aa: ASSLGQGLAFTDTQY
v_call: TRBV12-3/TRBV12-4; clone_size: .; j_call: TRBJ2-5; cdr3_aa: ASSGGVTETQY
v_call: TRBV9; clone_size: .; j_call: TRBJ2-2; cdr3_aa: ASSERERFANTGELF
v_call: TRBV6-1; clone_size: few; j_call: TRBJ1-1; cdr3_aa: ASSVQGQGELNTEAF
v_call: TRBV2; clone_size: few; j_call: TRBJ2-1; cdr3_aa: ASSGTSGGGGEQF
v_call: TRBV5-1; clone_size: .; j_call: TRBJ1-2; cdr3_aa: ASHRGFYGYT
v_call: TRBV12-3/TRBV12-4; clone_size: .; j_call: TRBJ2-7; cdr3_aa: ASGMTYEQY
v_call: TRBV20-1; clone_size: .; j_call: TRBJ1-2; cdr3_aa: RRDTWHGYT
v_call: TRBV3-1; clone_size: .; j_call: TRBJ2-7; cdr3_aa: ASSQDELPGYEQY
v_call: TRBV27; clone_size: few; j_call: TRBJ1-1; cdr3_aa: ASSTKTGLDTEAF
v_call: TRBV12-3/TRBV12-4; clone_size: .; j_call: TRBJ2-1; cdr3_aa: ASSQGQGWNNEQF
v_call: TRBV29-1; clone_size: .; j_call: .; cdr3_aa: SVEGGRAFSSSYNEQY
v_call: TRBV7-2; clone_size: .; j_call: TRBJ2-5; cdr3_aa: ASSLVAGIETQY
v_call: TRBV6-5; clone_size: .; j_call: TRBJ1-5; cdr3_aa: ASSYGGQGNSNQPQH
v_call: TRBV14; clone_size: few; j_call: TRBJ2-7; cdr3_aa: ASSQELDRGSYEQY
v_call: TRBV6-5; clone_size: .; j_call: TRBJ1-6; cdr3_aa: ASRPLH
v_call: TRBV7-9; clone_size: .; j_call: TRBJ1-3; cdr3_aa: ASSFYRGAGNTIY
v_call: TRBV7-9; clone_size: few; j_call: TRBJ2-5; cdr3_aa: ASSLGRDGRIQETQY
v_call: TRBV9; clone_size: .; j_call: TRBJ2-7; cdr3_aa: ASELWGRVTGEGDYEQY
v_call: TRBV20-1; clone_size: few; j_call: TRBJ1-6; cdr3_aa: SAISGTYSPLH
v_call: TRBV19; clone_size: .; j_call: TRBJ2-3; cdr3_aa: ASNRDRDTDTQY
v_call: TRBV3-1; clone_size: .; j_call: TRBJ2-7; cdr3_aa: ASSQVLASGLAYEQY
v_call: TRBV20-1; clone_size: .; j_call: TRBJ1-1; cdr3_aa: SASIGTGNTEAF
v_call: TRBV9; clone_size: .; j_call: TRBJ1-2; cdr3_aa: ASSVERPGAYYGYT
v_call: TRBV5-1; clone_size: few; j_call: TRBJ2-7; cdr3_aa: ASSIPGQGSNEQY